This T cell receptor beta chain was profiled in a study of blood T cell repertoires in COVID-19. At the level of the study: The United States, Italy and Spain supplied acute and convalescent COVID-19 samples. Sample material is recorded as cDNA or gDNA derived from T cells, B-cell-depleted T cells, or PBMCs.

The authors' processing: Reference gene primers were amplified, and this amplification served to estimate nucleated cell counts. Libraries were prepared by immunoSEQ multiplex PCR; TCRdb keeps only in-frame clonotypes and omits some of them. That table is the source of V, J and clone size, and D and trimming were worked out from the DNA. This sample yields about 150,000 clones, of which about four fifths are seen a single time; 0.5% to 0.65% belongs to the top ten. After removal of 0 bases from V and 4 bases from J, the junction contained 4 bases not matched to a gene. Germline assignment: CDR1 ENHRY and CDR2 SYGVKD. CDR3 size: 15 residues.

V gene TRBV10-3 combines with J gene TRBJ1-1; 8 bases match TRBD1. The receptor was derived from a man aged 55 to 70 with acute or convalescent COVID-19. The sample was peripheral blood. CDR3 sequence (DNA): TGTGCCATCAGTGAGTCTCCAGGGGGCACCACTGAAGCTTTCTTT. Translated, it gives CAISESPGGTTEAFF.